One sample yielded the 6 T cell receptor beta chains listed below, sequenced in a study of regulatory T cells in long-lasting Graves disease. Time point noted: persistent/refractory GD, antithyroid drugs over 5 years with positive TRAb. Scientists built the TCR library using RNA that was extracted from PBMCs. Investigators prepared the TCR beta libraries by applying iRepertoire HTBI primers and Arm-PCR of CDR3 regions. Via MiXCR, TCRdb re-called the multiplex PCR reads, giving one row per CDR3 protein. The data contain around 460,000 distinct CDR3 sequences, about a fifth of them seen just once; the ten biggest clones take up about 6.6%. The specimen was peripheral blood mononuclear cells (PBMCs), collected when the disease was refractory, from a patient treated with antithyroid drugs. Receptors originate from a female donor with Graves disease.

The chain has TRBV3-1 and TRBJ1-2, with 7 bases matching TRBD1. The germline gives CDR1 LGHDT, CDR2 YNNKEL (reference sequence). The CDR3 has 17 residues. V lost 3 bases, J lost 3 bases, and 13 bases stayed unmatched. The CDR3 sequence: CASSHLSPDREYYGYTF. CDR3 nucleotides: TGTGCCAGCAGCCATCTGTCTCCCGACAGGGAGTACTATGGCTACACCTTC.

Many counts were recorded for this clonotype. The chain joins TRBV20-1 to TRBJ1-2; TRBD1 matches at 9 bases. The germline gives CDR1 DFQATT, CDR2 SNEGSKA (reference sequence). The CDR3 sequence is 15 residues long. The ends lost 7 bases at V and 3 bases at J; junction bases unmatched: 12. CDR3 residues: CSVLQTDRGDYGYTF. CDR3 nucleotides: TGCAGTGTCCTACAGACGGACAGGGGCGACTATGGCTACACCTTC.

The CDR3 DNA reads TGTGCCAGCAGTCAAGGACAGGGGTTCGGCAATCAGCCCCAGCATTTT. Its protein is CASSQGQGFGNQPQHF. The genes are TRBV12-3 or TRBV12-4 and TRBJ1-5; 9 bases fit TRBD1. Losses at the gene ends were 5 bases for V and 2 bases for J; bases not matched to a gene: 7. This CDR3 has 16 residues.

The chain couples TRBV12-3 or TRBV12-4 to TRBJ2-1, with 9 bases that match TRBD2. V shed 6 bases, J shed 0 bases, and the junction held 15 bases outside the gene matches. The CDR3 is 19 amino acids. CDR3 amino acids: CASSGRASGTLSSYNEQFF. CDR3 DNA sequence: TGTGCCAGCAGCGGACGGGCTAGCGGGACCCTGAGCTCCTACAATGAGCAGTTCTTC.

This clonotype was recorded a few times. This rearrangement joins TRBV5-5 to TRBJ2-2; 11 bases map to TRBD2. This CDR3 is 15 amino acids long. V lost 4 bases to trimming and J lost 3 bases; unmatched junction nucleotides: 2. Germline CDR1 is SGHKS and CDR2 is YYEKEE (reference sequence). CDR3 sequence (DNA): TGTGCCAGCAGCGGACTAGCGGGTGACACCGGGGAGCTGTTTTTT. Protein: CASSGLAGDTGELFF.

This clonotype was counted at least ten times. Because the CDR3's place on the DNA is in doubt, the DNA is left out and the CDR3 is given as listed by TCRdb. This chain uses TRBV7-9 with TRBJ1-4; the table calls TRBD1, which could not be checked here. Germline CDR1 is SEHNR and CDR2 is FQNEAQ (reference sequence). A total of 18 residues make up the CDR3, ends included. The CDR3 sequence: CASSFGPGQGARREKLFF.